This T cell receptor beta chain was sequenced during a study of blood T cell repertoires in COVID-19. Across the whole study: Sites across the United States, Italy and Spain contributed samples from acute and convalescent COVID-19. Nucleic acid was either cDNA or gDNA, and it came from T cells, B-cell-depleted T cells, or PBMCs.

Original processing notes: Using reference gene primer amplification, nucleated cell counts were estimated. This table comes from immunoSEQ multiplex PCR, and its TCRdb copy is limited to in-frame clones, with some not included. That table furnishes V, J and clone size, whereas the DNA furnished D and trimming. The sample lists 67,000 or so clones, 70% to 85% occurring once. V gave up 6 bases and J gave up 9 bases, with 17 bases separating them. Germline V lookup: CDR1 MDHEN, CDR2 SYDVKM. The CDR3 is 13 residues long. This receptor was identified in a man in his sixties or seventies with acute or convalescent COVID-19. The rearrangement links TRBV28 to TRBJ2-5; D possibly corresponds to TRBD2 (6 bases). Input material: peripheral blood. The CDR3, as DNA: TGTGCCAGCAGAACGGGACTCCGGGGGTCCCAGTACTTC. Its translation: CASRTGLRGSQYF.